The rows below give T cell receptor beta chains drawn from one sample of a study of blood T cell repertoires in COVID-19. TCRdb's table, derived via immunoSEQ multiplex PCR, lists solely in-frame clones and lacks some. In the table there are 200,000 to 300,000 clones, approximately 84% of which are singletons. Sequenced material: peripheral blood. These receptors were collected from a man aged 50-60 years with acute or convalescent COVID-19. CDR3s include the opening cysteine and the closing phenylalanine or tryptophan. The D gene is left open where the match is weak. Size is stated for part of the rows, as once, few or many counts, or as a class when the clone is expanded.

d_call j_call clone_size v_call cdr3_aa cdr3_nt
TRBD1 TRBJ1-1 NA TRBV25-1 CASSEGQGAGAFF TGTGCCAGCAGTGAGGGACAGGGGGCTGGGGCTTTCTTT
NA TRBJ1-6 NA TRBV2 CASKGRDSSPLHF TGTGCCAGCAAGGGGAGGGATAGTTCACCCCTCCACTTT
TRBD1 TRBJ2-7 few TRBV6-6 CASSATGAHEQYF TGTGCCAGCAGTGCAACAGGGGCCCACGAGCAGTACTTC
TRBD1 TRBJ1-1 NA TRBV6-5 CASRKQGVEAFF TGTGCCAGCAGAAAACAGGGGGTAGAAGCTTTCTTT
TRBD1 TRBJ1-1 NA TRBV5-6 CASSLTDRVMNTEAFF TGTGCCAGCAGCCTAACGGACAGGGTCATGAACACTGAAGCTTTCTTT
NA TRBJ2-3 few TRBV14 CASSLSVDTQYF TGTGCCAGCAGCCTTAGCGTGGATACGCAGTATTTT
NA TRBJ2-7 NA TRBV28 CASSENQGSYEQYF TGTGCCAGCAGTGAAAACCAGGGCTCCTACGAGCAGTACTTC
NA TRBJ2-3 NA TRBV27 CASSLSGTGDRAFPDTQYF TGTGCCAGCAGTTTATCGGGGACGGGGGACAGAGCCTTCCCAGATACGCAGTATTTT
NA TRBJ1-2 NA TRBV27 CASSLAGSRGYTF TGTGCCAGCAGTTTAGCCGGGTCTAGGGGCTACACCTTC
NA TRBJ2-7 NA TRBV30 CAWSHGREQYF TGTGCCTGGAGTCACGGGAGAGAGCAGTACTTC
NA TRBJ2-3 NA TRBV5-1 CASSFAGSLGDTQYF TGCGCCAGCAGCTTCGCGGGATCCCTGGGAGATACGCAGTATTTT
TRBD1 TRBJ1-1 NA TRBV9 CASSAGQAEAFF TGTGCCAGCAGCGCCGGACAGGCTGAAGCTTTCTTT
NA TRBJ2-1 NA TRBV2 CASKLQLNEQFF TGTGCCAGCAAGTTACAGCTGAATGAGCAGTTCTTC
TRBD1 TRBJ2-1 NA TRBV7-9 CASSLEWDRDSNEQFF TGTGCCAGCAGCTTAGAGTGGGACAGGGATAGCAATGAGCAGTTCTTC
TRBD1 TRBJ2-6 once TRBV9 CASSVAETGGQRANVLTF TGTGCCAGCAGCGTAGCCGAGACAGGGGGCCAGAGGGCCAACGTCCTGACTTTC
NA TRBJ1-6 NA TRBV3-1/TRBV3-2 CASSQEKGIVYNSPLHF TGTGCCAGCAGCCAAGAAAAGGGGATCGTCTATAATTCACCCCTCCACTTT
TRBD1 TRBJ2-2 NA TRBV7-9 CASSSTIGTGGTGELFF TGTGCCAGCAGCTCTACGATTGGGACAGGAGGAACCGGGGAGCTGTTTTTT
NA TRBJ2-3 NA TRBV5-4 CASSFGQGSTDTQYF TGTGCCAGCAGCTTTGGCCAGGGGAGCACAGATACGCAGTATTTT
NA TRBJ2-7 NA TRBV3-1/TRBV3-2 CASSLRPGADEQYF TGTGCCAGCAGCCTACGCCCAGGGGCGGACGAGCAGTACTTC
NA TRBJ2-1 NA TRBV5-6 CASSADNEQFF TGTGCCAGCAGTGCAGACAATGAGCAGTTCTTC
TRBD1 TRBJ1-6 NA TRBV3-1/TRBV3-2 CASSQQQGRGNSPLHF TGTGCCAGCAGCCAACAACAGGGGCGGGGTAATTCACCCCTCCACTTT
TRBD1 TRBJ1-2 once TRBV27 CASSGQGAGYGYTF TGTGCCAGCAGTGGACAGGGGGCCGGCTATGGCTACACCTTC
NA TRBJ1-2 few TRBV7-2 CASSLRRRGGFGYTF TGTGCCAGCAGCTTGCGGCGCAGGGGCGGTTTTGGCTACACCTTC
NA TRBJ1-1 NA TRBV6-5 CASSYYGAPEAFF TGTGCCAGCAGTTACTATGGGGCACCAGAAGCTTTCTTT
NA TRBJ2-7 once TRBV7-3 CASSLGSPLGEQYF TGTGCCAGCAGCTTGGGCAGCCCCCTGGGCGAGCAGTACTTC
NA TRBJ1-1 NA TRBV4-1 CASSQASTGNTEAFF TGCGCCAGCAGCCAAGCGTCTACAGGAAACACTGAAGCTTTCTTT
NA TRBJ1-3 once TRBV2 CASSERVAGAGNTIYF TGTGCCAGCAGTGAACGCGTGGCAGGGGCTGGAAACACCATATATTTT
TRBD1 TRBJ1-5 few TRBV27 CASSWTGGNQPQHF TGTGCCAGCAGTTGGACAGGGGGGAATCAGCCCCAGCATTTT
TRBD2 TRBJ2-5 NA TRBV5-1 CASSLAGGGVQETQYF TGCGCCAGCAGCTTGGCCGGCGGGGGGGTCCAAGAGACCCAGTACTTC
NA TRBJ1-1 NA TRBV7-9 CASSLMDITTEAFF TGTGCCAGCAGCTTAATGGACATCACCACTGAAGCTTTCTTT
TRBD1 TRBJ1-2 NA TRBV10-2 CASSIQGNGYTF TGCGCCAGCAGCATACAGGGGAATGGCTACACCTTC
NA TRBJ2-7 NA TRBV12-3/TRBV12-4 CASSHTSYEQYF TGTGCCAGCAGTCATACTTCCTACGAGCAGTACTTC
TRBD2 TRBJ2-1 NA TRBV11-3 CASSYRLAGGDEQFF TGTGCCAGCAGTTATAGACTAGCGGGAGGGGATGAGCAGTTCTTC
TRBD2 TRBJ2-1 NA TRBV4-1 CASSLSGRGGNLREQFF TGCGCCAGCAGCCTATCTGGGAGGGGCGGGAACCTTCGGGAGCAGTTCTTC
NA TRBJ2-5 NA TRBV18 CASSPPARQRETQYF TGTGCCAGCTCACCACCGGCGAGGCAGAGAGAGACCCAGTACTTC
TRBD2 TRBJ2-2 once TRBV4-1 CASSQEGGGSTGELFF TGCGCCAGCAGCCAAGAAGGAGGCGGGAGCACCGGGGAGCTGTTTTTT
NA TRBJ2-1 NA TRBV28 CASYALTGTYNEQFF TGTGCCAGCTATGCTCTCACAGGAACCTACAATGAGCAGTTCTTC
NA TRBJ2-3 NA TRBV21-1 CASSNTRLAEGSTDTQYF TGTGCCAGCAGCAACACTAGACTAGCGGAGGGTAGCACAGATACGCAGTATTTT
NA TRBJ2-1 NA TRBV4-1 CASSQEGWGDEQFF TGCGCCAGCAGCCAAGAGGGCTGGGGGGACGAGCAGTTCTTC
TRBD1 TRBJ2-7 NA TRBV9 CASSGGQGGYEQYF TGTGCCAGCAGCGGGGGACAGGGCGGCTACGAGCAGTACTTC
TRBD1 TRBJ1-5 NA TRBV19 CASSLRQGSLPQHF TGTGCCAGTAGTCTCCGACAGGGCTCCCTGCCCCAGCATTTT
NA TRBJ1-4 few TRBV7-9 CASKAGGEKLFF TGTGCCAGCAAGGCAGGAGGTGAAAAACTGTTTTTT
NA TRBJ2-2 NA TRBV3-1/TRBV3-2 CASSQTTLSTGELFF TGTGCCAGCAGCCAGACTACGCTATCTACCGGGGAGCTGTTTTTT
NA TRBJ2-1 NA TRBV19 CASSIISNSYNEQFF TGTGCCAGTAGTATTATCAGTAATTCCTACAATGAGCAGTTCTTC
TRBD1 TRBJ2-5 NA TRBV7-3 CASSSGTGQETQYF TGTGCCAGCAGCTCCGGGACAGGGCAAGAGACCCAGTACTTC
TRBD2 TRBJ2-3 NA TRBV18 CASSPPGTSGAPDTQYF TGTGCCAGCTCACCCCCCGGGACTAGCGGGGCCCCAGATACGCAGTATTTT